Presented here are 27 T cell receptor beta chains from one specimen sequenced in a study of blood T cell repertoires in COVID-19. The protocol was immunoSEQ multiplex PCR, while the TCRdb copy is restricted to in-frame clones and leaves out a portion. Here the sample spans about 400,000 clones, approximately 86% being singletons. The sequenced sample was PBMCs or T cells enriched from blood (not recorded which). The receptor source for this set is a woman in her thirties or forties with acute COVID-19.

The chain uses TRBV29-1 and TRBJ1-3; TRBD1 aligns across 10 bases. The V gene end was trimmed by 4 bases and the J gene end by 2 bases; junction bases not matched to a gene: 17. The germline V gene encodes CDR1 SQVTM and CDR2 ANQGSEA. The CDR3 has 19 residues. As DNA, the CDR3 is TGCAGCGTTGCCTACTGGTCCGGGACAGGGGATCACGCTGGAAACACCATATATTTT. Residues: CSVAYWSGTGDHAGNTIYF.

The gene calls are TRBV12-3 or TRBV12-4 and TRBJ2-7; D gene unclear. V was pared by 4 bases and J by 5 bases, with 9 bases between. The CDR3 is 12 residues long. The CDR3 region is CASSSPSDEQYF. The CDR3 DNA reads TGTGCCAGCAGTTCCCCTTCCGACGAGCAGTACTTC.

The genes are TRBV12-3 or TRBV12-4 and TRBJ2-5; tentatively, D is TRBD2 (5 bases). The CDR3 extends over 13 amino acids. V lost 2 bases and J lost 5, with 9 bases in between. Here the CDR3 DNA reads TGTGCCAGCAGTTTAAACAAGCGGGAGACCCAGTACTTC. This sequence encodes CASSLNKRETQYF.

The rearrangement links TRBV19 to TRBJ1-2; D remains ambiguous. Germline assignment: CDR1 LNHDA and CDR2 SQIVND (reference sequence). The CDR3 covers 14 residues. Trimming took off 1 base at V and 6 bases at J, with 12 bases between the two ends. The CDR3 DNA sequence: TGTGCCAGTAGTATAGTTTTGGAGTTGGATGGCTACACCTTC. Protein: CASSIVLELDGYTF.

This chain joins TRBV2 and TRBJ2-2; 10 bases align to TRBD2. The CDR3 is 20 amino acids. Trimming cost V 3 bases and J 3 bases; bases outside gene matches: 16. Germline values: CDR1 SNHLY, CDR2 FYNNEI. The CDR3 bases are TGTGCCAGCAGTGACCCCAAAAAGGGGGGGCTAGCGGGGGACACCGGGGAGCTGTTTTTT. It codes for CASSDPKKGGLAGDTGELFF.

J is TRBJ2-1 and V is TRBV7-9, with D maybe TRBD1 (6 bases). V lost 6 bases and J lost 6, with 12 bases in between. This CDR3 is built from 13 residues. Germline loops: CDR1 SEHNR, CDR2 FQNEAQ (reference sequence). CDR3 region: CASRVRGGNEQFF. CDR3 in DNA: TGTGCCAGCAGGGTAAGAGGGGGCAATGAGCAGTTCTTC.

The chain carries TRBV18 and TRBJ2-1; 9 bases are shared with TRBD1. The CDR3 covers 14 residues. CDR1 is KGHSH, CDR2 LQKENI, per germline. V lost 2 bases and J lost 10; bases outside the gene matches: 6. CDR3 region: CASSPSTGQGEQFF. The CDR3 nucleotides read TGTGCCAGCTCACCATCGACGGGACAGGGCGAGCAGTTCTTC.

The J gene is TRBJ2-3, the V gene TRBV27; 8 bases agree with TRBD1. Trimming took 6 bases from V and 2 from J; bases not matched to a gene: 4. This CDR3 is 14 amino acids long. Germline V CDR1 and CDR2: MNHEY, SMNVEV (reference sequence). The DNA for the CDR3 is TGTGCCAGCAGGAGGACAGGGTCCACAGATACGCAGTATTTT. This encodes CASRRTGSTDTQYF.

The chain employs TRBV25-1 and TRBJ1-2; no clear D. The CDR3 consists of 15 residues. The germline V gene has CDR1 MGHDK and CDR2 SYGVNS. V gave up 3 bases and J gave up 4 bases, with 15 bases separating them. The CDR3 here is CASSDPAGRFYGYTF. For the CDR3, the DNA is TGTGCCAGCAGTGACCCGGCAGGTCGATTCTATGGCTACACCTTC.

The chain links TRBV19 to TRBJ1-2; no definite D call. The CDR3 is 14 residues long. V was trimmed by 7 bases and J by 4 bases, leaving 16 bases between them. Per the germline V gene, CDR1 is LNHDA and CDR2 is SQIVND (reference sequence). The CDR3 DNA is TGTGCCAGTACCCCAATACAGCTTTTCTATGGCTACACCTTC. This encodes CASTPIQLFYGYTF.

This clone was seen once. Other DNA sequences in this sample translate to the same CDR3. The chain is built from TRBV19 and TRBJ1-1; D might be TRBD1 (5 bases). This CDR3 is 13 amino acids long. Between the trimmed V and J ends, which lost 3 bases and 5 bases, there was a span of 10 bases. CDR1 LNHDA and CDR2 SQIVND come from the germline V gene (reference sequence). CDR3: CASSMGGGTEAFF. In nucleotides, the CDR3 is TGTGCCAGTAGTATGGGGGGAGGGACTGAAGCTTTCTTT.

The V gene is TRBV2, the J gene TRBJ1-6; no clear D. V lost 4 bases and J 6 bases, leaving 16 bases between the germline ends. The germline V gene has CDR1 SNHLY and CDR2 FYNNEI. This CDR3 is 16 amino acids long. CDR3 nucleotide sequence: TGTGCCAGCAGTGCTTCGGACTCATTTTTTAATTCACCCCTCCACTTT. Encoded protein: CASSASDSFFNSPLHF.

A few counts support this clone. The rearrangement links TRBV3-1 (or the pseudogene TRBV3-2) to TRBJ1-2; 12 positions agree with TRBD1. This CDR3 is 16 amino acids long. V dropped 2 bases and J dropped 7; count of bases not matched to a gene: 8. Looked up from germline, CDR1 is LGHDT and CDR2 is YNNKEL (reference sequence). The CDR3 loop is CASSQSTGQGAIGYTF. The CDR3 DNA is TGTGCCAGCAGCCAATCAACGGGACAGGGGGCCATTGGCTACACCTTC.

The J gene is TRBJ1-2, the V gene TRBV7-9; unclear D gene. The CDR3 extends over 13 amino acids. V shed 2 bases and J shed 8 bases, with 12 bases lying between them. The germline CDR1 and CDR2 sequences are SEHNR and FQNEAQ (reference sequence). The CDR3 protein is CASSLTRSKGYTF. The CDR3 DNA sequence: TGTGCCAGCAGCTTAACCAGGTCCAAAGGCTACACCTTC.

The CDR3 DNA reads as TGTGCCAGCAGCGCGATGACAGGGACCCCGGCCAAAAACATTCAGTACTTC. It codes for CASSAMTGTPAKNIQYF. The chain is built from TRBV14 and TRBJ2-4; 7 nucleotides match TRBD1. Trimming at V came to 5 bases and at J to 1 base, leaving 11 bases not matched to a gene. This CDR3 has 17 amino acids. CDR1 and CDR2 (germline): SGHDN, FVKESK. The full variable domain, completed using reference TRBV14 and TRBJ2-4, is EAGVTQFPSHSVIEKGQTVTLRCDPISGHDNLYWYRRVMGKEIKFLLHFVKESKQDESGMPNNRFLAERTGGTYSTLKVQPAELEDSGVYFCASSAMTGTPAKNIQYFGAGTRLSVL.

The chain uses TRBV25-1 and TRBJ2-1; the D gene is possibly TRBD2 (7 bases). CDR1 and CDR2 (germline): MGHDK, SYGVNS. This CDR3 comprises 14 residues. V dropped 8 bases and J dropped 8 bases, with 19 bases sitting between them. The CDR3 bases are TGTGCCAGCGGGAGCTGGGGGGGCACGGATGAGCAGTTCTTC. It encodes CASGSWGGTDEQFF.

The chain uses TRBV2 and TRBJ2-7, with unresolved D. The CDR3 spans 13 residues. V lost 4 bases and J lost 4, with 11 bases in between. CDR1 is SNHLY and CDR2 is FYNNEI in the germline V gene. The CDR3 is CASSVRLLYEQYF. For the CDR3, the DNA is TGTGCCAGCAGTGTCAGGTTGTTGTACGAGCAGTACTTC.

For the CDR3, the DNA is TGTGCCAGCAGTTCATACTCGGGACAGGGTACCAATCAGCCCCAGCATTTT. It encodes CASSSYSGQGTNQPQHF. V is TRBV27 and J is TRBJ1-5; TRBD1 agrees at 9 bases. The CDR3 consists of 17 residues. The germline V gene has CDR1 MNHEY and CDR2 SMNVEV (reference sequence). J was trimmed by 3 bases and V by 4 bases; bases with no gene match: 10.

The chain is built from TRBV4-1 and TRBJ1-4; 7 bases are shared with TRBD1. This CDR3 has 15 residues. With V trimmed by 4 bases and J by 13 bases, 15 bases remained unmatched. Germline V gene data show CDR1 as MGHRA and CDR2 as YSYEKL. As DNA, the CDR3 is TGCGCCAGCAGCCCTTTACAGGGGTCCTTAGAGGGACTGTTTTTT. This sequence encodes CASSPLQGSLEGLFF.

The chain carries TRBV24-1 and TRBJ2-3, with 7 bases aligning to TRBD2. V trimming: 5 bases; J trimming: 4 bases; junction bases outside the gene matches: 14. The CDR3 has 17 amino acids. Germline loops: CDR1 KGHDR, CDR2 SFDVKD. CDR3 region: CATSGPSWGRGPDTQYF. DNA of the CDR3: TGTGCCACCAGTGGCCCGAGTTGGGGGAGGGGTCCAGATACGCAGTATTTT.

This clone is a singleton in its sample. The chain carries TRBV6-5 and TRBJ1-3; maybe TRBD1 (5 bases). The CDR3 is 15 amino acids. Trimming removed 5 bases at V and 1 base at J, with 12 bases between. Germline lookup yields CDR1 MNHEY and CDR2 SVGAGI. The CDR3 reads CASSPLGTSGNTIYF. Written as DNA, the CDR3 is TGTGCCAGCAGTCCCCTAGGGACTTCTGGAAACACCATATATTTT.

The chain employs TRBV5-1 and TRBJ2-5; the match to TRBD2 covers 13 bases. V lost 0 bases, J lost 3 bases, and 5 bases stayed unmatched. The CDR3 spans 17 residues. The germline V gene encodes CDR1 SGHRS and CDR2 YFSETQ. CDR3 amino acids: CASSLAKGTSGEETQYF. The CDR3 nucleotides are TGCGCCAGCAGCTTGGCGAAAGGGACTAGCGGGGAAGAGACCCAGTACTTC.

Here the CDR3 DNA reads TGTGCCAGCAGCAAAAGCCATACCTACGAGCAGTACTTC. It translates to CASSKSHTYEQYF. The rearrangement joins TRBV21-1 to TRBJ2-7; TRBD2, the table's D call, was not compared with the DNA. TRBV21-1 is annotated as a pseudogene. The CDR3 loop spans 13 amino acids.

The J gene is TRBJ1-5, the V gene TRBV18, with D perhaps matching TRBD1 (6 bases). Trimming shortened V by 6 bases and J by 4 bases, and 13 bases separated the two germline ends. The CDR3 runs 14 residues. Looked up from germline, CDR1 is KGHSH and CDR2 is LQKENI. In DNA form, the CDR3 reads TGTGCCAGCTCGGAAGGACAGTCAAATCAGCCCCAGCATTTT. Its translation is CASSEGQSNQPQHF.

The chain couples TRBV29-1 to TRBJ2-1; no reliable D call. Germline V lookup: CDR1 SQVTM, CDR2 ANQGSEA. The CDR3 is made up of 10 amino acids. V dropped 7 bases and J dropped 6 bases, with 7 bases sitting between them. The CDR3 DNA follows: TGCAGCGCGGGTATCAATGAGCAGTTCTTC. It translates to CSAGINEQFF.

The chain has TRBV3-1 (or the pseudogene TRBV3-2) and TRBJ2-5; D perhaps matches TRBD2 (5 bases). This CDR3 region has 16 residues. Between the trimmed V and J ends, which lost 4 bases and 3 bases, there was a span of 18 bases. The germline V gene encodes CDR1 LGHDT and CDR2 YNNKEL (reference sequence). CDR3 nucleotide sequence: TGTGCCAGCAGCCTCGCGACTAATTCCGGCGAAGAGACCCAGTACTTC. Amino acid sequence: CASSLATNSGEETQYF.

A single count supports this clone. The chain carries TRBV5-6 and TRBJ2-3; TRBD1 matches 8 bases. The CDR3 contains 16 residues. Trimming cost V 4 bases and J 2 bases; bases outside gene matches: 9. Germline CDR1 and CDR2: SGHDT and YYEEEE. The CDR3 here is CASSQGGTGLTDTQYF. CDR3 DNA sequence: TGTGCCAGCAGCCAAGGGGGGACAGGTCTCACAGATACGCAGTATTTT.